The 3 T cell receptor beta chains below all came from one sample that was sequenced in a study of blood T cell repertoires in COVID-19. Some clones are missing from TCRdb's copy, which holds only in-frame ones; the method was immunoSEQ multiplex PCR. This sample yields about 160,000 clones, of which 85% are seen a single time; approximately 3.3% belongs to the top ten. The sequenced sample was peripheral blood. The receptor source for this set is a human donor with acute or convalescent COVID-19. The donor label of this sample is uncertain.

The chain recombines TRBV7-9 with TRBJ2-5; 9 nucleotides agree with TRBD2. The V gene's germline CDR1 is SEHNR and CDR2 FQNEAQ (reference sequence). The CDR3 is 15 amino acids. Germline trimming cut 2 bases from V and 2 bases from J; bases unmatched to any gene: 3. In DNA, the CDR3 is TGTGCCAGCAGCTTAATGCTAGCGGGGCAAGAGACCCAGTACTTC. Protein: CASSLMLAGQETQYF.

This clone was seen a handful of times. The gene calls are TRBV9 and TRBJ2-7; 9 nucleotides match TRBD1. The trim removed 8 bases at V and 3 bases at J, leaving 9 bases unmatched. From germline, CDR1 is SGDLS and CDR2 YYNGEE. This CDR3 has 14 residues. The CDR3 sequence is CASHHRGRFYEQYF. Written as DNA, the CDR3 is TGTGCCAGTCACCACAGGGGGCGGTTCTACGAGCAGTACTTC.

CDR3 residues: CASSHLTDTQYF. CDR3 DNA: TGTGCCAGCAGCCACTTGACAGATACGCAGTATTTT. This sequence joins TRBV11-2 and TRBJ2-3; D gene uncertain. From germline, CDR1 is SGHAT and CDR2 FQNNGV. V was trimmed by 5 bases and J by 3 bases, leaving 6 bases between them. The CDR3 extends over 12 amino acids.